The count of the clone carrying this TCR beta chain is one. This record belongs to a study of technical replicates of blood from several donors. Sequencing was performed with immunoSEQ multiplex PCR; in TCRdb, only in-frame clones are kept and a portion is missing. The sample lists some 62,000 clones, around 90% seen once, with 4.5% to 5.5% in the top ten. Germline V gene lookup returns CDR1 MNHEY and CDR2 SVGAGI. V was pared by 6 bases and J by 6 bases, with 4 bases of the junction left unmatched. This CDR3 has 15 amino acids. The sample consisted of PBMCs. The receptor comes from a human donor in good health. Some clones in this sample may be carry-over from other donors' samples. The chain uses TRBV6-5 and TRBJ2-1; 14 bases align to TRBD2. Here the CDR3 DNA reads TGTGCCAGCAGGCGACTAGCGGGGGGGCTCAATGAGCAGTTCTTC. Translation gives CASRRLAGGLNEQFF.